This T cell receptor (beta chain) was sequenced during a study of blood T cell repertoires in COVID-19. Here immunoSEQ multiplex PCR was the method, and the copy in TCRdb shows in-frame clones only, minus some. The sample lists some 510,000 clones; around 87% were seen once. The ends lost 0 bases at V and 3 bases at J; junction bases unmatched: 12. CDR3 length equals 18 residues. Germline V gene data show CDR1 as MNHEY and CDR2 as SMNVEV (reference sequence). The sequence was obtained from a woman in her forties who had recovered from COVID-19. This chain connects TRBV27 to TRBJ2-3; TRBD2 aligns across 7 bases. Material: PBMCs or T cells enriched from blood (not recorded which). The CDR3 DNA sequence: TGTGCCAGCAGTTTATCGTTCCGGGGGGTCAGTGAGACAGATACGCAGTATTTT. It is translated as CASSLSFRGVSETDTQYF.